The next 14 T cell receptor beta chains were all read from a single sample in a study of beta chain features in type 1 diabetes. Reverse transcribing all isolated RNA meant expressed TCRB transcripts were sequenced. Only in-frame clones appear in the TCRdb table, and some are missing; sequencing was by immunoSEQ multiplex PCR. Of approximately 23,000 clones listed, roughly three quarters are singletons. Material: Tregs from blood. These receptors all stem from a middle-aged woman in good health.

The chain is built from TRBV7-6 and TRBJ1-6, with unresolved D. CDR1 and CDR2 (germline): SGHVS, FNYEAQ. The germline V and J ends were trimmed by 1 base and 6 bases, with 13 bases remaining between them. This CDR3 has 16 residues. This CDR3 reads CASSLVRDAANSPLHF. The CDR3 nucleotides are TGTGCCAGCAGCTTAGTGAGGGATGCGGCTAATTCACCCCTCCACTTT.

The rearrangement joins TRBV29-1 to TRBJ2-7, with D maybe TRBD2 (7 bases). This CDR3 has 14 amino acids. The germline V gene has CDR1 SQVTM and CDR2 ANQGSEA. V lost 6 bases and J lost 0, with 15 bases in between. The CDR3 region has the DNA TGCAGCGTGGTTGGGCGGGGGCACTCCTACGAGCAGTACTTC. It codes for CSVVGRGHSYEQYF.

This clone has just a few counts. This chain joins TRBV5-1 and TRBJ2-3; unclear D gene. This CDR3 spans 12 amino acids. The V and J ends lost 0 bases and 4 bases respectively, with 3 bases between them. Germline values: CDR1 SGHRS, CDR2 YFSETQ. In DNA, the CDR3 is TGCGCCAGCAGCTTGGCAGCAGATACGCAGTATTTT. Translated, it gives CASSLAADTQYF.

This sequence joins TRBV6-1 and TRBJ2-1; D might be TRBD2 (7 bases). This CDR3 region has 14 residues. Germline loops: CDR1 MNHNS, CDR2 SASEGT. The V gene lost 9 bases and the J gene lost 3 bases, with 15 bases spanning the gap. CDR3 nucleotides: TGTGCCAGTTGGAGGGGGGGCAACTACAATGAGCAGTTCTTC. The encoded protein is CASWRGGNYNEQFF.

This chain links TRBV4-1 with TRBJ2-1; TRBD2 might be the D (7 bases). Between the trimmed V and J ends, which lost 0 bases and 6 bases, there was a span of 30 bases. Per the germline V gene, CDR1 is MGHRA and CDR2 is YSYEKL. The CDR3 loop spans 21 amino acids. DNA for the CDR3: TGCGCCAGCAGCCAAGACCCCTCCCTTAGGGGGGGGATAATTAAGGTCAATGAGCAGTTCTTC. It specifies CASSQDPSLRGGIIKVNEQFF.

In DNA, the CDR3 is TGTGCCAGCAGCTTAGACGGTCGGTTAGCGGGCTACAATGAGCAGTTCTTC. It translates to CASSLDGRLAGYNEQFF. The gene calls are TRBV7-8 and TRBJ2-1; 7 positions match TRBD2. The CDR3 covers 17 residues. The germline V gene has CDR1 SGHVS and CDR2 FQNEAQ. Trimming cost V 1 base and J 3 bases; bases outside gene matches: 9.

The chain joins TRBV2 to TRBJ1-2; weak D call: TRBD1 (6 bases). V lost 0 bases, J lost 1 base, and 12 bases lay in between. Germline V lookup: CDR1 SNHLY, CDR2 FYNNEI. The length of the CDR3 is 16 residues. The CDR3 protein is CASSEAFYRDNYGYTF. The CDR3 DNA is TGTGCCAGCAGTGAAGCTTTCTACAGGGATAACTATGGCTACACCTTC.

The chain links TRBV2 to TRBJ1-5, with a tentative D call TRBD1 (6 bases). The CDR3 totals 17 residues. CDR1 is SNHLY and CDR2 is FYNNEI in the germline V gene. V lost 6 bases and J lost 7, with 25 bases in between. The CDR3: CASRQSLAGVGGQPQHF. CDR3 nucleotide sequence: TGTGCCAGCAGACAAAGCCTGGCAGGGGTGGGGGGGCAGCCCCAGCATTTT.

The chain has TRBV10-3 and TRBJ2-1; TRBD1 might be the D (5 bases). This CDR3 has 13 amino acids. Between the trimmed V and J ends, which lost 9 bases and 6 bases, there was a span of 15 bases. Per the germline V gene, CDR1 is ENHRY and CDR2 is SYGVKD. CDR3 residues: CAIRQLLGNEQFF. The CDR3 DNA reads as TGTGCCATAAGACAGCTTCTCGGCAATGAGCAGTTCTTC.

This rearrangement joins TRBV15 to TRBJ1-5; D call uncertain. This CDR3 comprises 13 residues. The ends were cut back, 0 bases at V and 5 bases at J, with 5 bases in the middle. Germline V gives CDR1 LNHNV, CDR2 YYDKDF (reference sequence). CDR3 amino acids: CATSRDRYQPQHF. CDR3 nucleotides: TGTGCCACCAGCAGAGATCGGTATCAGCCCCAGCATTTT.

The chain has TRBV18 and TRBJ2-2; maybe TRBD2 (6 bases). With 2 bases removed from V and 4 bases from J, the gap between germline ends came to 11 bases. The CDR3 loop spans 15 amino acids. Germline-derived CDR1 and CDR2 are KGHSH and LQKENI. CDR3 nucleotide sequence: TGTGCCAGCTCACCAGCGGGGCTGATCACCGGGGAGCTGTTTTTT. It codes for CASSPAGLITGELFF.

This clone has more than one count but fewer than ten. This CDR3 reads CASSLQGAVEAFF. The CDR3 region has the DNA TGCGCCAGCAGCTTGCAAGGGGCCGTTGAAGCTTTCTTT. The chain has TRBV5-1 and TRBJ1-1; tentatively, D is TRBD1 (5 bases). With 1 base removed from V and 7 bases from J, the gap between germline ends came to 11 bases. The CDR3 sequence is 13 residues long. Germline V gives CDR1 SGHRS, CDR2 YFSETQ.

DNA for the CDR3: TGTGCCAGTAGCCCGGACAGGATGAACACTGAAGCTTTCTTT. It is translated as CASSPDRMNTEAFF. This chain uses TRBV19 with TRBJ1-1; 7 bases are shared with TRBD1. This CDR3 contains 14 residues. From germline, CDR1 is LNHDA and CDR2 SQIVND (reference sequence). The J segment lost 0 bases and the V segment lost 6 bases, leaving 4 bases of the junction unmatched.

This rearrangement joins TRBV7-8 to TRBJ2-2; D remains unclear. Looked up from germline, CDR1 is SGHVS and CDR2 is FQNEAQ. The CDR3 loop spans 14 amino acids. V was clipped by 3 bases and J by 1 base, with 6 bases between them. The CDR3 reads CASSFVRNTGELFF. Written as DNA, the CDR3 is TGTGCCAGCAGCTTCGTCAGGAACACCGGGGAGCTGTTTTTT.